This entry lists 32 T cell receptor beta chains sequenced from one sample in a study of blood T cell repertoires in COVID-19. The method was immunoSEQ multiplex PCR; TCRdb's version includes in-frame clones alone and lacks a portion of them. The data contain 200,000 or so clones, 65% to 85% of them singletons. Sequenced input: peripheral blood. The receptors were sampled from a woman aged 25 to 45 who had recovered from COVID-19.

This sequence joins TRBV5-8 and TRBJ1-1, with D possibly matching TRBD1 (5 bases). Germline assignment: CDR1 SGHTS and CDR2 YDEGEE. The CDR3 is 15 residues long. V dropped 1 base and J dropped 2 bases, with 12 bases sitting between them. CDR3 amino acids: CASSLSPGLNTEAFF. The CDR3 DNA sequence: TGTGCCAGCAGCTTGAGTCCAGGGCTTAACACTGAAGCTTTCTTT.

CDR3 nucleotides: TGTGCCATCAGTGACTTTCAGGGGGCTAGTTTAGAGACCCAGTACTTC. It translates to CAISDFQGASLETQYF. This chain connects TRBV10-3 to TRBJ2-5; 8 nucleotides line up with TRBD1. V lost 3 bases to trimming and J lost 4 bases; unmatched junction nucleotides: 10. The CDR3 totals 16 residues. Per the germline V gene, CDR1 is ENHRY and CDR2 is SYGVKD.

The gene calls are TRBV19 and TRBJ1-5; D is uncertain. V lost 7 bases and J 8 bases, leaving 6 bases between the germline ends. The CDR3 length is 10 residues. Per germline, CDR1 LNHDA and CDR2 SQIVND (reference sequence). The CDR3 sequence is CASNREPQHF. The CDR3 DNA sequence: TGTGCCAGTAATCGGGAGCCCCAGCATTTT.

The gene calls are TRBV7-2 and TRBJ2-1; 10 positions match TRBD2. The CDR3 is 13 amino acids. V was clipped by 3 bases and J by 10 bases; unmatched bases: 3. In germline, CDR1 is SGHTA, CDR2 FQGNSA. The CDR3 here is CASSFSSGREQFF. CDR3 bases: TGTGCCAGCAGCTTCTCTAGCGGGAGAGAGCAGTTCTTC.

The chain combines TRBV11-2 with TRBJ2-7, with 12 nucleotides matching TRBD2. With V trimmed by 10 bases and J by 5 bases, 6 bases remained unmatched. CDR3 size: 13 residues. Per germline, CDR1 SGHAT and CDR2 FQNNGV. The CDR3 coding sequence is TGTGCCACATGGACTAGCGGGGAAAACGAGCAGTACTTC. Protein: CATWTSGENEQYF.

This chain uses TRBV19 with TRBJ1-6, with 9 positions matching TRBD1. The CDR3 sequence is 14 residues long. Looked up from germline, CDR1 is LNHDA and CDR2 is SQIVND (reference sequence). The V segment lost 6 bases and the J segment 9 bases; nucleotides outside the gene matches: 6. The CDR3 protein is CASRDRGWTSPLHF. In nucleotides, the CDR3 is TGTGCCAGTAGAGACAGGGGGTGGACTTCACCCCTCCACTTT.

DNA for the CDR3: TGTGCCAGCAGTCCTAGGACAGTTAACACCGGGGAGCTGTTTTTT. Protein: CASSPRTVNTGELFF. This chain joins TRBV9 and TRBJ2-2; D may be TRBD1 (6 bases). V lost 5 bases, J lost 2 bases, and 13 bases lay in between. The CDR3 is 15 amino acids. The germline CDR1 and CDR2 sequences are SGDLS and YYNGEE.

The chain carries TRBV5-1 and TRBJ1-4; D uncertain. CDR3 length: 14 residues. CDR1 is SGHRS and CDR2 is YFSETQ in the germline V gene. V was shortened by 0 bases and J by 7 bases, with 10 bases between the two germline ends. The CDR3 protein is CASSLEGRGEKLFF. The CDR3 DNA reads TGCGCCAGCAGCTTGGAAGGGAGAGGTGAAAAACTGTTTTTT.

The genes are TRBV7-9 and TRBJ2-7; 10 nucleotides line up with TRBD1. The V gene's germline CDR1 is SEHNR and CDR2 FQNEAQ (reference sequence). The CDR3 has 14 residues. Unmatched junction bases numbered 2, after V lost 3 bases and J lost 3 bases. The CDR3 sequence: CASSFGTGVYEQYF. CDR3 bases: TGTGCCAGCAGCTTCGGGACAGGGGTCTACGAGCAGTACTTC.

V and J are TRBV28 and TRBJ2-7; D gene uncertain. V was shortened by 4 bases and J by 5 bases, with 9 bases between the two germline ends. This CDR3 has 12 residues. In germline, CDR1 is MDHEN, CDR2 SYDVKM. CDR3 region: CASSSRRDEQYF. The CDR3 region has the DNA TGTGCCAGCAGTTCCCGACGGGACGAGCAGTACTTC.

This clone has just one count. V is TRBV5-1 and J is TRBJ2-4; 7 bases line up with TRBD2. The V and J ends lost 0 bases and 5 bases, in that order; junction bases with no gene match: 2. The germline V gene has CDR1 SGHRS and CDR2 YFSETQ. CDR3 length equals 14 residues. The CDR3 DNA reads as TGCGCCAGCAGCTTGGCGGGAGGTCAAAACATTCAGTACTTC. It codes for CASSLAGGQNIQYF.

The chain uses TRBV5-5 and TRBJ1-3, with 8 bases aligning to TRBD1. J gave up 2 bases and V 2 bases, and 3 bases lay outside the gene matches. Germline loops: CDR1 SGHKS, CDR2 YYEKEE (reference sequence). This CDR3 comprises 15 residues. The CDR3 nucleotides read TGTGCCAGCAGCTTATCGACAGGGGCTGGAAACACCATATATTTT. It is translated as CASSLSTGAGNTIYF. The whole variable domain, remainder taken from reference TRBV5-5 and TRBJ1-3, is DAGVTQSPTHLIKTRGQQVTLRCSPISGHKSVSWYQQVLGQGPQFIFQYYEKEERGRGNFPDRFSARQFPNYSSELNVNALLLGDSALYLCASSLSTGAGNTIYFGEGSWLTVV.

V and J are TRBV19 and TRBJ2-2, with 9 bases lining up with TRBD2. V lost 3 bases to trimming and J lost 5 bases; unmatched junction nucleotides: 4. CDR1 is LNHDA, CDR2 SQIVND, per germline (reference sequence). The CDR3 loop spans 15 amino acids. CDR3 residues: CASSILTSGTGELFF. CDR3 nucleotide sequence: TGTGCCAGTAGTATTCTGACTAGCGGAACCGGGGAGCTGTTTTTT.

J is TRBJ1-1 and V is TRBV5-1; 9 bases are shared with TRBD1. In germline, CDR1 is SGHRS, CDR2 YFSETQ. Losses at the gene ends were 4 bases for V and 5 bases for J; bases not matched to a gene: 9. The length of the CDR3 is 15 residues. CDR3 in amino acids: CASSRGTGRKTEAFF. The CDR3, as DNA: TGCGCCAGCAGCCGCGGGACAGGGAGAAAAACTGAAGCTTTCTTT.

The J gene is TRBJ1-1, the V gene TRBV7-9; D uncertain. V was shortened by 3 bases and J by 6 bases, with 14 bases between the two germline ends. Germline loops: CDR1 SEHNR, CDR2 FQNEAQ (reference sequence). The CDR3 has 14 amino acids. The CDR3 nucleotides are TGTGCCAGCAGCTTTCGACTTCCGGGATCTGAAGCTTTCTTT. Protein sequence: CASSFRLPGSEAFF.

V usage is TRBV15 and J usage is TRBJ2-7; 7 bases map to TRBD1. Germline V lookup: CDR1 LNHNV, CDR2 YYDKDF (reference sequence). The V gene end was trimmed by 1 base and the J gene end by 3 bases; junction bases not matched to a gene: 3. The length of the CDR3 is 14 residues. CDR3 region: CATSRGGDSYEQYF. The CDR3 DNA reads as TGTGCCACCAGCAGAGGAGGGGACAGCTACGAGCAGTACTTC.

V gene TRBV19 combines with J gene TRBJ1-1; 10 bases line up with TRBD1. CDR1 is LNHDA, CDR2 SQIVND, per germline (reference sequence). This CDR3 has 15 amino acids. The J segment lost 3 bases and the V segment lost 3 bases, leaving 4 bases of the junction unmatched. CDR3 protein: CASSIGGTGDTEAFF. CDR3 nucleotides: TGTGCCAGTAGTATCGGAGGGACAGGGGACACTGAAGCTTTCTTT.

This chain joins TRBV11-2 and TRBJ2-7, with D possibly matching TRBD1 (6 bases). The CDR3 is 14 residues long. Trimming took off 2 bases at V and 2 bases at J, with 10 bases between the two ends. Germline-derived CDR1 and CDR2 are SGHAT and FQNNGV. The CDR3 loop is CASSLLDRPYEQYF. For the CDR3, the DNA is TGTGCCAGCAGCTTACTGGACAGACCCTACGAGCAGTACTTC.

This clone was recorded at least ten times. This chain uses TRBV27 with TRBJ2-7; possible D gene TRBD1, 6 bases. The CDR3 runs to 14 residues. CDR1 and CDR2 (germline): MNHEY, SMNVEV (reference sequence). V shed 6 bases and J shed 2 bases, with 14 bases lying between them. The CDR3 DNA reads TGTGCCAGCAGATTACAGGGTGTCCCCTACGAGCAGTACTTC. Residues: CASRLQGVPYEQYF.

This chain uses TRBV5-6 with TRBJ2-1; maybe TRBD2 (6 bases). CDR1 SGHDT and CDR2 YYEEEE come from the germline V gene. The CDR3 has 13 residues. The germline V and J ends were trimmed by 3 bases and 6 bases, with 10 bases remaining between them. CDR3 bases: TGTGCCAGCAGCTCGGGACTCCCCAATGAGCAGTTCTTC. Translating gives CASSSGLPNEQFF.

The gene calls are TRBV25-1 and TRBJ1-6; no clear D gene. The CDR3 contains 13 residues. V lost 6 bases to trimming and J lost 5 bases, with 8 bases between them. CDR1 MGHDK and CDR2 SYGVNS come from the germline V gene. In nucleotides, the CDR3 is TGTGCCAGCAGGGCTCTCCATAATTCACCCCTCCACTTT. This gives the protein CASRALHNSPLHF.

The CDR3 coding sequence is TGTGCCAGCAGCCAAGTAAACTACGAGCAGTACTTC. Translation: CASSQVNYEQYF. This chain uses TRBV3-1 (or the pseudogene TRBV3-2) with TRBJ2-7, with D unclear. In germline, CDR1 is LGHDT, CDR2 YNNKEL (reference sequence). There are 12 residues in the CDR3. The V gene lost 1 base and the J gene lost 3 bases, with 4 bases spanning the gap.

This clone has just one count. CDR3 region: CASSPVLAGVDTGELFF. Written as DNA, the CDR3 is TGTGCCAGCTCACCAGTCCTAGCGGGAGTAGACACCGGGGAGCTGTTTTTT. The gene calls are TRBV18 and TRBJ2-2; the match to TRBD2 covers 10 bases. V lost 2 bases and J lost 3; bases outside the gene matches: 6. The CDR3 sequence is 17 residues long. Germline values: CDR1 KGHSH, CDR2 LQKENI.

V is TRBV7-2 and J is TRBJ2-3, with 10 bases identical to TRBD2. The CDR3 is 15 amino acids. V lost 1 base and J lost 4; bases outside the gene matches: 2. The V gene's germline CDR1 is SGHTA and CDR2 FQGNSA. The CDR3 nucleotides read TGTGCCAGCAGCTTAGGAGCGGGAGGGTCAGATACGCAGTATTTT. Translated: CASSLGAGGSDTQYF. Full variable domain (outside the CDR3, taken from reference TRBV7-2 and TRBJ2-3): GAGVSQSPSNKVTEKGKDVELRCDPISGHTALYWYRQSLGQGLEFLIYFQGNSAPDKSGLPSDRFSAERTGGSVSTLTIQRTQQEDSAVYLCASSLGAGGSDTQYFGPGTRLTVL.

This clone was observed once. The rearrangement uses TRBV27 and TRBJ2-3; TRBD2 agrees at 11 bases. Losses at the gene ends were 6 bases for V and 1 base for J; bases not matched to a gene: 6. This CDR3 comprises 16 residues. Germline-derived CDR1 and CDR2 are MNHEY and SMNVEV (reference sequence). The CDR3 DNA reads as TGTGCCAGCAGCCATACTAGCGGGAGCGGCACAGATACGCAGTATTTT. As protein: CASSHTSGSGTDTQYF.

The chain is built from TRBV5-1 and TRBJ2-1, with a weak D call TRBD1 (5 bases). Trimming pared 3 bases from V and 0 bases from J, leaving 10 bases between. Germline loops: CDR1 SGHRS, CDR2 YFSETQ. The CDR3 runs to 15 residues. The CDR3, as DNA: TGCGCCAGCAGCTCTCAGGGATTCTCCTACAATGAGCAGTTCTTC. It is translated as CASSSQGFSYNEQFF.

The rearrangement joins TRBV2 to TRBJ2-2; TRBD1 is a possible D gene (5 bases). Germline V gives CDR1 SNHLY, CDR2 FYNNEI. The CDR3 has 14 residues. V was clipped by 3 bases and J by 7 bases, with 12 bases between them. The CDR3 loop reads CASSDWQGDGELFF. The CDR3 nucleotides are TGTGCCAGCAGTGATTGGCAGGGCGACGGGGAGCTGTTTTTT.

The chain carries TRBV5-1 and TRBJ2-2; D remains unclear. The CDR3 is 13 amino acids. Trimming removed 0 bases from V and 4 bases from J, with 4 bases in between. Germline V gene data show CDR1 as SGHRS and CDR2 as YFSETQ. CDR3 DNA: TGCGCCAGCAGCTTGGGAGTCACCGGGGAGCTGTTTTTT. Translation gives CASSLGVTGELFF.

The V and J genes are TRBV25-1 and TRBJ2-2, with unresolved D. Germline V gene data show CDR1 as MGHDK and CDR2 as SYGVNS. V lost 1 base to trimming and J lost 0 bases, with 6 bases between them. The CDR3 runs 15 residues. The CDR3 DNA is TGTGCCAGCAGTGAATGGGCCTCGAACACCGGGGAGCTGTTTTTT. Its protein product is CASSEWASNTGELFF.

This clone was detected many times. The rearrangement links TRBV7-2 to TRBJ1-6; D ambiguous. CDR3 length: 13 amino acids. Between the trimmed V and J ends, which lost 3 bases and 8 bases, there was a span of 8 bases. Looked up from germline, CDR1 is SGHTA and CDR2 is FQGNSA. CDR3 residues: CASSFFTDSPLHF. As DNA, the CDR3 is TGTGCCAGCAGCTTTTTCACTGATTCACCCCTCCACTTT.

This chain uses TRBV6-2 or TRBV6-3 with TRBJ2-1; D not resolved. Looked up from germline, CDR1 is MNHEY and CDR2 is SVGEGT. V lost 5 bases, J lost 9 bases, and 8 bases lay in between. This CDR3 has 11 amino acids. This chain's CDR3 is CASSPRFEQFF. CDR3 nucleotides: TGTGCCAGCAGTCCCCGTTTTGAGCAGTTCTTC.

This chain connects TRBV6-4 to TRBJ2-2; D perhaps matches TRBD2 (5 bases). Germline loops: CDR1 MRHNA, CDR2 SNTAGT. This CDR3 contains 13 residues. V was trimmed by 10 bases and J by 2 bases, leaving 11 bases between them. The CDR3 DNA follows: TGTGCCACTAGGGCTAGCAACACCGGGGAGCTGTTTTTT. Its protein is CATRASNTGELFF.